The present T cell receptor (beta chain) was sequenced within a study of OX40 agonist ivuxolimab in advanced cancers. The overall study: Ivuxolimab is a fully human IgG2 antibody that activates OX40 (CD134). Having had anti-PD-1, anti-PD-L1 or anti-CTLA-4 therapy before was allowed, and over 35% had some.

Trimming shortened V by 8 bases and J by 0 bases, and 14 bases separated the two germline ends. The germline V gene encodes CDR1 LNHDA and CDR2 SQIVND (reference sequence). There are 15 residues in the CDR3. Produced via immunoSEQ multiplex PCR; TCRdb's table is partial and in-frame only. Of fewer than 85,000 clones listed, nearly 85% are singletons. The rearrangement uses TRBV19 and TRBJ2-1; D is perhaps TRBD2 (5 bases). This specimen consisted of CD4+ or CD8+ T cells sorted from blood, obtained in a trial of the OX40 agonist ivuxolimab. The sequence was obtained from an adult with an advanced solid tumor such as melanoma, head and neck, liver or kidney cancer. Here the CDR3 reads CASQAGASSYNEQFF. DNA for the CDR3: TGTGCCAGTCAGGCGGGCGCGAGCTCCTACAATGAGCAGTTCTTC.